This is a list of T cell receptor beta chains from one sample in a study of cytomegalovirus exposure and HLA in healthy donors. The assay was immunoSEQ multiplex PCR, and TCRdb's table has in-frame clones only and misses some. The sample has 120,000 or so clones, 85% to 90% seen once. Sequencing input: PBMCs. All receptors come from a woman aged 18-29 years in good health and CMV-seronegative. CDR3s include the opening cysteine and the closing phenylalanine or tryptophan. The D gene is left open where the match is weak. Not all rows give a size; the values are once, few, many and, for expanded clones, a class.

NA | TRBJ2-3 | TRBV5-4 | NA | TGTGCCAGCAGCTCACAGGGCACAGATACGCAGTATTTT | CASSSQGTDTQYF
NA | TRBJ2-3 | TRBV11-2 | TRBD1 | TGTGCCAGCAGCTTTCGATGGACAGGGGGGACAGATACGCAGTATTTT | CASSFRWTGGTDTQYF
NA | TRBJ2-7 | TRBV28 | NA | TGTGCCAGCAGTTTATCAACCGGGATCCGCGAGCAGTACTTC | CASSLSTGIREQYF
few | TRBJ2-7 | TRBV28 | NA | TGTGCCAGCAGGAAAGGGGGTTCGGTGCTCTACGAGCAGTACTTC | CASRKGGSVLYEQYF
NA | TRBJ1-2 | TRBV5-1 | NA | TGCGCCAGCAGCTTGGCCGGGGCGGGGGTTAACTATGGCTACACCTTC | CASSLAGAGVNYGYTF
NA | TRBJ2-3 | TRBV5-1 | NA | TGCGCCAGCACCCCTCTGGGAGTTAAGACAGATACGCAGTATTTT | CASTPLGVKTDTQYF
NA | TRBJ2-7 | TRBV7-9 | TRBD2 | TGTGCCAGCAGCTTAGCAGCGGGAGGCGGCGAGCAGTACTTC | CASSLAAGGGEQYF
NA | TRBJ1-1 | TRBV14 | TRBD1 | TGTGCCAGCAGCCAACAACTACCGGGACAGGGTAGTGAAGCTTTCTTT | CASSQQLPGQGSEAFF
once | TRBJ2-3 | TRBV28 | NA | TGTGCCAGCAGTGGACGGGAAGTTCCAGATACGCAGTATTTT | CASSGREVPDTQYF
NA | TRBJ1-5 | TRBV7-2 | NA | TGTGCCAGCAGCTTAGTGTACGGTCAGCCCCAGCATTTT | CASSLVYGQPQHF
once | TRBJ2-1 | TRBV4-3 | NA | TGCGCCAGCAGCCAAGATACGGGACTTTACAATGAGCAGTTCTTC | CASSQDTGLYNEQFF
NA | TRBJ2-7 | TRBV19 | NA | TGTGCCAGTAGTATTGTACCCGCAGGCCTCTACGAGCAGTACTTC | CASSIVPAGLYEQYF
NA | TRBJ1-3 | TRBV5-1 | NA | TGCGCCAGCAGCTTGGAGGTCAGGAACTCTGGAAACACCATATATTTT | CASSLEVRNSGNTIYF
NA | TRBJ1-4 | TRBV6-6 | NA | TGTGCCAGCAGTCACGGGGGGACTCTGGGGGAAAAACTGTTTTTT | CASSHGGTLGEKLFF